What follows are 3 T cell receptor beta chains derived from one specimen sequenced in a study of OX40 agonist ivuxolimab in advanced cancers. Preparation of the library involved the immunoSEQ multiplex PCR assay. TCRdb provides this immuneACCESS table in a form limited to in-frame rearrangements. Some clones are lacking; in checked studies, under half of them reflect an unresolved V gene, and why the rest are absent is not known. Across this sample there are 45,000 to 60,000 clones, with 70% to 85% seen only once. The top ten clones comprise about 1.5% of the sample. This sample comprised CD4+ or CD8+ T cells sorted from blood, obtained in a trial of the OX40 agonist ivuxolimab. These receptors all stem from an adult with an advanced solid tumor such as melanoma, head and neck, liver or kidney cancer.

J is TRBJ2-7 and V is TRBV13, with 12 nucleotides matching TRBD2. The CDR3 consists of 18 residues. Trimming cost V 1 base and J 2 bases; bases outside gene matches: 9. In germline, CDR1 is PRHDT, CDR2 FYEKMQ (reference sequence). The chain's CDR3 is CASSLAPLAGGFPYEQYF. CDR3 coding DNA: TGTGCCAGCAGCTTAGCCCCACTAGCGGGGGGATTTCCCTACGAGCAGTACTTC.

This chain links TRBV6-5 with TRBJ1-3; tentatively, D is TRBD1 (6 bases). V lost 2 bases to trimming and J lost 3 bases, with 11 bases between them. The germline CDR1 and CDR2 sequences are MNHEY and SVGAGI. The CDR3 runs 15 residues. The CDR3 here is CASSYRGSNGNTIYF. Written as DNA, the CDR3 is TGTGCCAGCAGTTACAGGGGGTCTAATGGAAACACCATATATTTT.

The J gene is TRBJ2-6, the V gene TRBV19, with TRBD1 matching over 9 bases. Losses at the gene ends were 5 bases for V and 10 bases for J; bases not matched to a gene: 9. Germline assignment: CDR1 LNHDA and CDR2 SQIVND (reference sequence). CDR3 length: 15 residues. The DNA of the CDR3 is TGTGCCAGTAGTGTTTCCGGGACAGGGAGAAACGTCCTGACTTTC. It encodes CASSVSGTGRNVLTF.